The rows below give T cell receptor beta chains drawn from one sample of a study of blood T cell repertoires in COVID-19. Profiled with immunoSEQ multiplex PCR; TCRdb holds only in-frame clones, not every one. The table includes about 160,000 clones, approximately 87% detected once. The specimen sequenced was PBMCs or T cells enriched from blood (not recorded which). These TCRs come from a woman aged 50 to 60 who had recovered from COVID-19. Each CDR3 is given with its conserved first and last residue. D genes are given only for firm matches. Only some rows state a clone size, as once, few, many or a class for expanded clones.

CASSSGTSGRSSTDTQYF | TGTGCCAGCAGCTCCGGGACTAGCGGGAGGAGTAGCACAGATACGCAGTATTTT | TRBJ2-3 | TRBV7-2 | . | TRBD2
CASRVAGTGELFF | TGTGCCAGCAGGGTCGCGGGGACCGGGGAGCTGTTTTTT | TRBJ2-2 | TRBV12-3/TRBV12-4 | . | .
CASSIQGWGYGYTF | TGTGCCAGTAGTATCCAGGGATGGGGCTATGGCTACACCTTC | TRBJ1-2 | TRBV19 | . | .
CASVQGWGNTGELFF | TGTGCCAGCGTCCAGGGATGGGGGAACACCGGGGAGCTGTTTTTT | TRBJ2-2 | TRBV5-6 | . | .
CASSYRTGVDGYTF | TGTGCCAGCAGCTATCGGACAGGGGTCGATGGCTACACCTTC | TRBJ1-2 | TRBV7-9 | . | TRBD1
CASRTEPYGYTF | TGTGCCAGCAGAACAGAACCCTATGGCTACACCTTC | TRBJ1-2 | TRBV6-5 | . | .
CASSPGWTSGGAIREQFF | TGTGCCAGCAGCCCTGGCTGGACTAGCGGGGGGGCCATCCGTGAGCAGTTCTTC | TRBJ2-1 | TRBV9 | . | TRBD2
CASSRDRPSQETQYF | TGCGCCAGCAGCCGGGACAGGCCTAGCCAAGAGACCCAGTACTTC | TRBJ2-5 | TRBV5-1 | . | TRBD1
CASRTSGGETQYF | TGTGCCAGCAGGACTAGCGGGGGGGAGACCCAGTACTTC | TRBJ2-5 | TRBV28 | . | TRBD2
CASSLLGEIDTEAFF | TGTGCCAGTAGTCTCCTAGGGGAAATAGACACTGAAGCTTTCTTT | TRBJ1-1 | TRBV19 | . | .
CASRDRTKSYGYTF | TGTGCCAGCAGGGACAGGACAAAGAGCTATGGCTACACCTTC | TRBJ1-2 | TRBV13 | . | TRBD1
CASSTYKDRGLYGYTF | TGTGCCAGCAGCACCTATAAGGATAGGGGACTCTATGGCTACACCTTC | TRBJ1-2 | TRBV28 | . | .
CASSDESGGTDTQYF | TGTGCCAGCAGCGACGAGAGCGGGGGCACAGATACGCAGTATTTT | TRBJ2-3 | TRBV9 | . | TRBD2
CASSSSGVSQPQHF | TGTGCCAGCAGCTCTTCAGGGGTAAGTCAGCCCCAGCATTTT | TRBJ1-5 | TRBV11-2 | once | .